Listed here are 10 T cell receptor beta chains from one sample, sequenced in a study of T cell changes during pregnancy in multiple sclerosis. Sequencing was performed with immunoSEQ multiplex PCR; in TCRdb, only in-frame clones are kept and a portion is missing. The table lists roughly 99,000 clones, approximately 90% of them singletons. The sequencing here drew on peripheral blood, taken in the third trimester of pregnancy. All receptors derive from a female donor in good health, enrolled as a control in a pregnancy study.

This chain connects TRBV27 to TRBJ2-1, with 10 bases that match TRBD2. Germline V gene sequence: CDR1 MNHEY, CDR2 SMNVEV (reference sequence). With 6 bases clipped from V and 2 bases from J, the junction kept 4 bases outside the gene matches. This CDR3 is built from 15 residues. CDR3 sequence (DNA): TGTGCCAGCAGCGGCGGACTAGCGGCCTACAATGAGCAGTTCTTC. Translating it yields CASSGGLAAYNEQFF.

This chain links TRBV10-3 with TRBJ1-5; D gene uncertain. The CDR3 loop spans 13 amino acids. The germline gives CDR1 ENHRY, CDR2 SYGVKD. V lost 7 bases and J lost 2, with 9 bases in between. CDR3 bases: TGTGCCATCACCCCCGGGGGCAATCAGCCCCAGCATTTT. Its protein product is CAITPGGNQPQHF.

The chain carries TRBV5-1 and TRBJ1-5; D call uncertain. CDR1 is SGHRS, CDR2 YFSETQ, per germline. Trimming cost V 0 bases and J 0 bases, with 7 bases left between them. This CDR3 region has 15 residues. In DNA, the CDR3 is TGCGCCAGCAGCTTGGAAGGAGATAGCAATCAGCCCCAGCATTTT. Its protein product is CASSLEGDSNQPQHF.

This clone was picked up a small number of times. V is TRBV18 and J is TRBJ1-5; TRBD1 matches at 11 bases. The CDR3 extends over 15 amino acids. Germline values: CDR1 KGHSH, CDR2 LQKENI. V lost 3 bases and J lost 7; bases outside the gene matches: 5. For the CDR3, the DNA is TGTGCCAGCTCACCGGGACAGGGGGTCGGGCAGCCCCAGCATTTT. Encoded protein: CASSPGQGVGQPQHF.

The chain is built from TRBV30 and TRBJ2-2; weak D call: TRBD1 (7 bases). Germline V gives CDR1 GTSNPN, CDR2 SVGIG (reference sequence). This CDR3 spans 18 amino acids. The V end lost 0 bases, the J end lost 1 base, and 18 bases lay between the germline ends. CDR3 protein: CAWSVRGSGTVNTGELFF. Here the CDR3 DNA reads TGTGCCTGGAGTGTACGGGGGTCCGGGACAGTGAACACCGGGGAGCTGTTTTTT. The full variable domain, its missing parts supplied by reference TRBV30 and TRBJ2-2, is SQTIHQWPATLVQPVGSPLSLECTVEGTSNPNLYWYRQAAGRGLQLLFYSVGIGQISSEVPQNLSASRPQDRQFILSSKKLLLSDSGFYLCAWSVRGSGTVNTGELFFGEGSRLTVL.

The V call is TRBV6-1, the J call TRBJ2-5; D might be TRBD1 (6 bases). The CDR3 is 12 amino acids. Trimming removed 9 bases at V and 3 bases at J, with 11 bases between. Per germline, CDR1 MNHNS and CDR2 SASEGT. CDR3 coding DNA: TGTGCCAGTGACAGGAGAAAAGAGACCCAGTACTTC. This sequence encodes CASDRRKETQYF.

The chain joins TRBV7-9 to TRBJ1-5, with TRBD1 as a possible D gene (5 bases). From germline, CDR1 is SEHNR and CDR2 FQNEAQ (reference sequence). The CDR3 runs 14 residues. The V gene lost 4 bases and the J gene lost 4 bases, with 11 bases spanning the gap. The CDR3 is CASSSSGGNQPQHF. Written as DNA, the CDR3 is TGTGCCAGCAGCTCAAGCGGGGGTAATCAGCCCCAGCATTTT.

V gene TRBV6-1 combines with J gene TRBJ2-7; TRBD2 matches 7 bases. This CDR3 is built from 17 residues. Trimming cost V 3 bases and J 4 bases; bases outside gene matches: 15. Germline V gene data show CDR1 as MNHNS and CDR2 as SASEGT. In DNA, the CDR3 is TGTGCCAGCAGTGAGGGACTAAGCGGGGCCCTGGTTTACGAGCAGTACTTC. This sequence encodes CASSEGLSGALVYEQYF.

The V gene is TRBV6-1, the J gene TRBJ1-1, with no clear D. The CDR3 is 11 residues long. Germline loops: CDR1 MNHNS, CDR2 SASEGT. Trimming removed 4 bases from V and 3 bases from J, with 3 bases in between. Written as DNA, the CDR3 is TGTGCCAGCAGTGTCGACACTGAAGCTTTCTTT. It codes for CASSVDTEAFF.

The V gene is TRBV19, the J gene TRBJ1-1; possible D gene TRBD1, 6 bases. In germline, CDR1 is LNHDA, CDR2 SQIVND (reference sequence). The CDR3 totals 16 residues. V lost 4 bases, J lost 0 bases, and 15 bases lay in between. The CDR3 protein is CASSTPRQELNTEAFF. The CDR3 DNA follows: TGTGCCAGTAGTACCCCGCGACAGGAACTGAACACTGAAGCTTTCTTT.